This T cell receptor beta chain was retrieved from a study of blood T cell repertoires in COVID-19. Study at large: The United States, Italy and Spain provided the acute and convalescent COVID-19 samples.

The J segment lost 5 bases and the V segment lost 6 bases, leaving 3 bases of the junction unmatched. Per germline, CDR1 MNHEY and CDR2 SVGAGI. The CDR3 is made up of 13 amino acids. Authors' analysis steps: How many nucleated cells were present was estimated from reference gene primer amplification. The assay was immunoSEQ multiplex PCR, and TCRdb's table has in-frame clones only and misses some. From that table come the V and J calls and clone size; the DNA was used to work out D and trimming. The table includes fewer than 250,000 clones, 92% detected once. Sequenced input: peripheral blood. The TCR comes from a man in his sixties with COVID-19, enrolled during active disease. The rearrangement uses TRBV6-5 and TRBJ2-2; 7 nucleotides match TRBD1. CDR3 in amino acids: CASRTGVTGELFF. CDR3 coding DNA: TGTGCCAGCAGAACAGGGGTGACCGGGGAGCTGTTTTTT.